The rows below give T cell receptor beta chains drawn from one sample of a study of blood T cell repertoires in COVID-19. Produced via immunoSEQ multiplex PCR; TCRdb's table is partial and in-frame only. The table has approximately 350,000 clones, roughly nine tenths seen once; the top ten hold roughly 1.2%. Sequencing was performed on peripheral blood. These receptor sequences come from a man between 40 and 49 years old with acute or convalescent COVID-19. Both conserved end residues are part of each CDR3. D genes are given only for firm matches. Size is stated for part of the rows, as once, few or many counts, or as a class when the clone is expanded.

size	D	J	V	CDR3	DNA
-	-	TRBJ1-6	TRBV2	CASTEEARGYSPLHF	TGTGCCAGCACCGAGGAGGCCAGGGGATACTCACCCCTCCACTTT
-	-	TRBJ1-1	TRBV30	CAWSSRGLSTEAFF	TGTGCCTGGAGTTCGCGGGGGCTTAGCACTGAAGCTTTCTTT
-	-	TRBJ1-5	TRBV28	CASSPHTGTGQPQHF	TGTGCCAGCAGTCCTCATACAGGGACGGGTCAGCCCCAGCATTTT
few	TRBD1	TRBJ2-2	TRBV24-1	CATSSSQGAYGELFF	TGTGCCACCAGTAGTAGCCAGGGGGCTTACGGGGAGCTGTTTTTT
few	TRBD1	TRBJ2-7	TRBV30	CAWSVRQGKQYF	TGTGCCTGGAGTGTACGACAGGGCAAGCAGTACTTC
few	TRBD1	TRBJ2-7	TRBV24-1	CATSDEKTGNYEQYF	TGTGCCACCAGTGATGAGAAGACAGGGAATTACGAGCAGTACTTC
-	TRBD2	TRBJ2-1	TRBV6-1	CASSGRLAGSYNEQFF	TGTGCCAGCAGTGGGAGACTAGCGGGATCCTACAATGAGCAGTTCTTC
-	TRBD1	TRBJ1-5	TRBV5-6	CASSLGTGMQPQHF	TGTGCCAGCAGCTTGGGGACAGGGATGCAGCCCCAGCATTTT
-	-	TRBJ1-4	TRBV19	CASSIDRNEKLFF	TGTGCCAGTAGTATTGACAGAAATGAAAAACTGTTTTTT
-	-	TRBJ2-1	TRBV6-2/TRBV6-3	CASSYFTVYEQFF	TGTGCCAGCAGTTACTTTACGGTGTATGAGCAGTTCTTC
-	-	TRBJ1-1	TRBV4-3	CASSQDRGGPEAFF	TGCGCCAGCAGCCAAGATCGGGGAGGGCCTGAAGCTTTCTTT
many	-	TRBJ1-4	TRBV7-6	CASSLGSGHLEKLFF	TGTGCCAGCAGCTTAGGGTCGGGACATCTAGAAAAACTGTTTTTT
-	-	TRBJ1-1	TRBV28	CASEPLGRTEAFF	TGTGCCAGCGAGCCTTTGGGCCGAACTGAAGCTTTCTTT
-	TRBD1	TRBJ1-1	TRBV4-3	CASSASGGEAEAFF	TGCGCCAGCAGCGCATCAGGGGGCGAGGCTGAAGCTTTCTTT
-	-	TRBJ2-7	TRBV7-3	CASSLDPGSYEQYF	TGTGCCAGCAGCTTAGATCCAGGCTCCTACGAGCAGTACTTC
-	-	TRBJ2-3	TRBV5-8	CASSLEGAGTDTQYF	TGTGCCAGCAGCCTGGAAGGTGCGGGCACAGATACGCAGTATTTT
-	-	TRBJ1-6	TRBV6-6	CASSLLGGSYNSPLHF	TGTGCCAGCTCCCTCCTGGGGGGCTCCTATAATTCACCCCTCCACTTT
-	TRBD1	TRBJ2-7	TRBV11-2	CASSLDPDRVDEQYF	TGTGCCAGCAGCTTAGACCCGGACAGGGTCGACGAGCAGTACTTC
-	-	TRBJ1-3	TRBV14	CASSEIMGNTIYF	TGTGCCAGCAGCGAGATCATGGGAAACACCATATATTTT
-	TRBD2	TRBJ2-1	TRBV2	CASSEFRSSGREGNEQFF	TGTGCCAGCAGTGAATTCCGATCCAGCGGGAGGGAAGGTAATGAGCAGTTCTTC
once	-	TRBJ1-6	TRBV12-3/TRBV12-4	CASSFEDSPLHF	TGTGCCAGCAGTTTTGAGGATTCACCCCTCCACTTT
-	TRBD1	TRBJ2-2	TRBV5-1	CASSGVVQGVDTGELFF	TGCGCCAGCAGCGGGGTGGTCCAGGGGGTCGACACCGGGGAGCTGTTTTTT
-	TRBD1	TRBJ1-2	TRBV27	CASSPDATGLNYGYTF	TGTGCCAGCAGTCCCGATGCGACAGGGCTTAACTATGGCTACACCTTC
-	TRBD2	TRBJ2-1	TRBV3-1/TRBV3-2	CASSPLGLAGGHNEQFF	TGTGCCAGCAGCCCCTTGGGACTAGCGGGGGGCCACAATGAGCAGTTCTTC
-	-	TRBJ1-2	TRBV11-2	CASSLAEEVYGYTF	TGTGCCAGCAGCTTAGCCGAAGAGGTATATGGCTACACCTTC
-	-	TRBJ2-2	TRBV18	CASDRLNTGELFF	TGTGCCAGCGACAGGTTAAACACCGGGGAGCTGTTTTTT
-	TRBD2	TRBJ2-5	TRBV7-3	CASSSIAGGPETQYF	TGTGCCAGCAGCTCAATAGCGGGGGGGCCGGAGACCCAGTACTTC
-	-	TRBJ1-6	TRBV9	CASSVASSYNSPLHF	TGTGCCAGCAGCGTGGCTAGCTCCTATAATTCACCCCTCCACTTT
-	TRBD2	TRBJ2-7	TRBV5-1	CASSLEGLDEQYF	TGCGCCAGCAGCTTGGAGGGACTAGACGAGCAGTACTTC
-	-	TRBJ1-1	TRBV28	CASSLREAWGNTEAFF	TGTGCCAGCAGTTTACGGGAGGCGTGGGGGAACACTGAAGCTTTCTTT
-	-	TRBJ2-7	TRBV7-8	CASSLVHGPYEQYF	TGTGCCAGCAGCTTAGTCCATGGGCCCTACGAGCAGTACTTC
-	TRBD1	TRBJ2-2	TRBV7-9	CASSLGQGTTGELFF	TGTGCCAGCAGCTTAGGACAGGGAACCACCGGGGAGCTGTTTTTT
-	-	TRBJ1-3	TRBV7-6	CASSPDRRSGNTIYF	TGTGCCAGCAGCCCGGACAGACGCTCTGGAAACACCATATATTTT
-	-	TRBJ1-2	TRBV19	CASSIELTNYGYTF	TGTGCCAGTAGTATAGAGTTAACTAACTATGGCTACACCTTC
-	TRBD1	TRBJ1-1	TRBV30	CAWTQGASNTEAFF	TGTGCCTGGACGCAGGGGGCGTCGAACACTGAAGCTTTCTTT
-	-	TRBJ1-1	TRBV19	CASQITWGGNTEAFF	TGTGCCAGCCAAATAACGTGGGGAGGGAACACTGAAGCTTTCTTT
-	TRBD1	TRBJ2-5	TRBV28	CASMDSGGRETQYF	TGTGCCAGCATGGATTCAGGGGGCCGAGAGACCCAGTACTTC
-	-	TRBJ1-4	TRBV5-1	CASSLVSGRDEKLFF	TGCGCCAGCAGCTTGGTGTCAGGGAGGGATGAAAAACTGTTTTTT
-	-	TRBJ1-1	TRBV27	CASSLRRGPNTEAFF	TGTGCCAGCAGTTTAAGGAGGGGTCCTAACACTGAAGCTTTCTTT
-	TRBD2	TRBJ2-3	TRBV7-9	CASSLGTSGIDTQYF	TGTGCCAGCAGTTTAGGAACTAGCGGGATTGATACGCAGTATTTT
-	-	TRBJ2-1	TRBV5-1	CASSELASDEQFF	TGCGCCAGCAGCGAACTAGCTTCGGATGAGCAGTTCTTC
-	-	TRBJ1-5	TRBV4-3	CASSQAVYQPQHF	TGCGCCAGCAGCCAAGCCGTCTATCAGCCCCAGCATTTT
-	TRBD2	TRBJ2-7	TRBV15	CATSRDVAGGREQYF	TGTGCCACCAGCAGAGACGTAGCGGGAGGGAGGGAGCAGTACTTC
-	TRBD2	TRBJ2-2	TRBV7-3	CASSLTAQAGGRSGELFF	TGTGCCAGCAGCTTAACGGCTCAAGCGGGAGGAAGGTCCGGGGAGCTGTTTTTT
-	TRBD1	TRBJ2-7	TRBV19	CASSQGQGGSYEQYF	TGTGCCAGTAGTCAAGGACAGGGTGGGTCCTACGAGCAGTACTTC
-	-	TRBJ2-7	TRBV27	CASNPNREIYEQYF	TGTGCCAGCAACCCCAACAGGGAGATCTACGAGCAGTACTTC
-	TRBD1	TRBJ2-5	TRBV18	CASSPRLTGTGGTITRDQYF	TGTGCCAGCTCACCAAGGCTAACCGGGACAGGGGGCACAATTACTCGCGACCAGTACTTC
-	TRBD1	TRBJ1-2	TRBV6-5	CASSPGQGKAYGYTF	TGTGCCAGCAGTCCAGGACAGGGGAAAGCCTATGGCTACACCTTC
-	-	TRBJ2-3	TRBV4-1	CASRSRTATDTQYF	TGCGCCAGCAGATCTCGGACAGCCACAGATACGCAGTATTTT
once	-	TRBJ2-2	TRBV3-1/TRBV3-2	CASSQVFAGELFF	TGTGCCAGCAGCCAAGTTTTCGCCGGGGAGCTGTTTTTT
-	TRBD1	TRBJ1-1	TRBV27	CASSIYRGGTEAFF	TGTGCCAGCAGTATCTACAGGGGGGGAACTGAAGCTTTCTTT
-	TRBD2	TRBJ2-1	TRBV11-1	CASSPLAGVGNEQFF	TGTGCCAGCAGTCCACTAGCGGGAGTGGGCAATGAGCAGTTCTTC
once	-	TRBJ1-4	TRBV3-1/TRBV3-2	CAPGSAATNEKLFF	TGTGCCCCGGGGTCCGCAGCAACTAATGAAAAACTGTTTTTT
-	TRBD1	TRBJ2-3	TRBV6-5	CASIGTVQDTQYF	TGTGCCAGCATTGGGACAGTTCAAGATACGCAGTATTTT
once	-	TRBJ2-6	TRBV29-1	CSVVATGANVLTF	TGCAGCGTTGTGGCAACTGGGGCCAACGTCCTGACTTTC